The entry below gives a single T cell receptor (beta chain) sequence along with its context. What it binds is unknown. All patients were treatment-naive before thyroid surgery. This entry belongs to a study of metastatic and nonmetastatic thyroid tumors. Overall study context: Malignant thyroid and benign thyroid patients provided blood and tumor or nodule tissue whose repertoires were compared.

CDR3 length: 14 residues. V was clipped by 6 bases and J by 4 bases, with 15 bases between them. The germline CDR1 and CDR2 sequences are MNHNS and SASEGT. Study observations and caveats: The study reportedly found significantly higher TCR beta diversity in malignant thyroid tumors than benign nodules, in blood and tumor.

In the original processing: The study built a papillary thyroid cancer distant-metastasis classifier from CDR3 differences across clinicopathological groups. TCRdb reprocessed the PCR reads via MiXCR. The V and J calls come from TCRdb's annotation, not from the publication. This sample has approximately 37,000 clones, with less than 20% found just once. Specimen: blood. V and J are TRBV6-1 and TRBJ1-1, with D possibly matching TRBD1 (5 bases). This receptor was taken from a female donor with papillary thyroid cancer or a benign thyroid nodule (not recorded which). Some clones in this sample may be carry-over from other donors' samples. The CDR3 protein is CASSQGGVVTEAFF. Written as DNA, the CDR3 is TGTGCCAGCAGCCAAGGAGGGGTGGTCACTGAAGCTTTCTTT.